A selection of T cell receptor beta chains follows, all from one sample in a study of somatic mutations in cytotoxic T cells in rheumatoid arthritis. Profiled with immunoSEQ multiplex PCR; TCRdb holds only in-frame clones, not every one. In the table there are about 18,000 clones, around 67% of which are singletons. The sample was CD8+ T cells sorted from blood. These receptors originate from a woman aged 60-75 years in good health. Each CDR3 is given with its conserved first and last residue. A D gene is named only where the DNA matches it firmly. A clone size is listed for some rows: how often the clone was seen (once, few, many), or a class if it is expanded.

DNA: TGTGCTAGTGGTTGGGGGCTCGAGGCAGGGGCCACCGGGGAGCTGTTTTTT; CDR3: CASGWGLEAGATGELFF; D: NA; length: 17; size: NA; J: TRBJ2-2; V: TRBV12-5
DNA: TGTGCCAGCAGCTTAGGGGGAGGGTCGACCCAGTACTTC; CDR3: CASSLGGGSTQYF; D: TRBD2; length: 13; size: once; J: TRBJ2-5; V: TRBV11-2
DNA: TGTGCCAGCAGGAGACTAGCGGGTAACCTGTACGAGCAGTACTTC; CDR3: CASRRLAGNLYEQYF; D: TRBD2; length: 15; size: NA; J: TRBJ2-7; V: TRBV6-5
DNA: TGTGCCAGCGGGAAGGATCTCTTC; CDR3: CASGKDLF; D: NA; length: 8; size: few; J: TRBJ1-2; V: TRBV2
DNA: TGTGCCAGCAATAGGAGAGCTCCAAGGAATGAAAAACTGTTTTTT; CDR3: CASNRRAPRNEKLFF; D: NA; length: 15; size: NA; J: TRBJ1-4; V: TRBV2
DNA: TGTGCCAGCAGTACCGGGCCTGGGGGGTACAATGAGCAGTTCTTC; CDR3: CASSTGPGGYNEQFF; D: NA; length: 15; size: NA; J: TRBJ2-1; V: TRBV6-4
DNA: TGCGCCAGCAGCCAAGATAGGGGGCGCTGGGCCACTGAAGCTTTCTTT; CDR3: CASSQDRGRWATEAFF; D: TRBD1; length: 16; size: NA; J: TRBJ1-1; V: TRBV4-1
DNA: TGTGCCAGCAGCCCCGGACTAGCGGAGACCACAGATACGCAGTATTTT; CDR3: CASSPGLAETTDTQYF; D: TRBD2; length: 16; size: NA; J: TRBJ2-3; V: TRBV9
DNA: TGTGCCAGCAGTGAATGGACAGGGGAGAGCTATGGCTACACCTTC; CDR3: CASSEWTGESYGYTF; D: TRBD1; length: 15; size: NA; J: TRBJ1-2; V: TRBV6-1
DNA: TGTGCTACCAACCCTTCCCGAGAGGAAAAACTGTTTTTT; CDR3: CATNPSREEKLFF; D: NA; length: 13; size: NA; J: TRBJ1-4; V: TRBV12-5
DNA: TGTGCCAGCAGCTTAAGTGGTCTAGCGGCCGGGGAGCTGTTTTTT; CDR3: CASSLSGLAAGELFF; D: TRBD2; length: 15; size: NA; J: TRBJ2-2; V: TRBV11-2
DNA: TGTGCCAGCAGTGAAGGATACAGGGGGCGGCCCGAGCAGTACTTC; CDR3: CASSEGYRGRPEQYF; D: TRBD1; length: 15; size: few; J: TRBJ2-7; V: TRBV6-1
DNA: TGTGCCAGCAGTGACGCGGAGGGGGGTTACAATGAGCAGTTCTTC; CDR3: CASSDAEGGYNEQFF; D: NA; length: 15; size: once; J: TRBJ2-1; V: TRBV6-4
DNA: TGTGCCAGCAGTTTATCGGTCGGAGGAGACTACGGCTACACCTTC; CDR3: CASSLSVGGDYGYTF; D: NA; length: 15; size: NA; J: TRBJ1-2; V: TRBV27
DNA: TGTGCCAGCAGTTACTCGACTAGCGGGGGAGAGACCCAGTACTTC; CDR3: CASSYSTSGGETQYF; D: TRBD2; length: 15; size: NA; J: TRBJ2-5; V: TRBV6-5
DNA: TGCGCCAGCAGTGAGTCGCCGGGACCGAACACTGAAGCTTTCTTT; CDR3: CASSESPGPNTEAFF; D: NA; length: 15; size: NA; J: TRBJ1-1; V: TRBV10-1
DNA: TGTGCCAGCAGGATGAACACCGGGGAGCTGTTTTTT; CDR3: CASRMNTGELFF; D: NA; length: 12; size: NA; J: TRBJ2-2; V: TRBV5-4
DNA: TGTGCCAGCAGCGGAGGAAGTAAGAGGGTGAACACTGAAGCTTTCTTT; CDR3: CASSGGSKRVNTEAFF; D: NA; length: 16; size: NA; J: TRBJ1-1; V: TRBV9
DNA: TGTGCCATCAGGGGCCAGCGGGAGAGGTCCTACAATGAGCAGTTCTTC; CDR3: CAIRGQRERSYNEQFF; D: TRBD2; length: 16; size: NA; J: TRBJ2-1; V: TRBV10-3
DNA: TGTGCCAGCAGCTTCGGTCTAGCGAAAGAGACCCAGTACTTC; CDR3: CASSFGLAKETQYF; D: NA; length: 14; size: NA; J: TRBJ2-5; V: TRBV7-9
DNA: TGTGCCAGCCAACCCGAAGGGAATGAGCAGTTCTTC; CDR3: CASQPEGNEQFF; D: NA; length: 12; size: NA; J: TRBJ2-1; V: TRBV11-2
DNA: TGTGCCAGCAGTTCCAGGACGGGGGTCATGAACACTGAAGCTTTCTTT; CDR3: CASSSRTGVMNTEAFF; D: NA; length: 16; size: NA; J: TRBJ1-1; V: TRBV27
DNA: TGTGCCAGTAGAGGGGGACAGCGACCCTACGAGCAGTACTTC; CDR3: CASRGGQRPYEQYF; D: TRBD1; length: 14; size: few; J: TRBJ2-7; V: TRBV19
DNA: TGTGCCAGCGCCCAGGGGTTGAACACTGAAGCTTTCTTT; CDR3: CASAQGLNTEAFF; D: NA; length: 13; size: once; J: TRBJ1-1; V: TRBV11-3
DNA: TGCGCCAGCAGCCAACAGGACAGCAAATCCAATCAGCCCCAGCATTTT; CDR3: CASSQQDSKSNQPQHF; D: NA; length: 16; size: once; J: TRBJ1-5; V: TRBV4-1
DNA: TGCAGCGCCGAAGGGGACAGACCCTACGAGCAGTACTTC; CDR3: CSAEGDRPYEQYF; D: TRBD1; length: 13; size: NA; J: TRBJ2-7; V: TRBV29-1
DNA: TGTGCCAGCAGCTTGGTAGGGCAGGGAACTGAAGCTTTCTTT; CDR3: CASSLVGQGTEAFF; D: NA; length: 14; size: NA; J: TRBJ1-1; V: TRBV5-4
DNA: TGTGCCAGCAGCAGATGGACAGGGGAGAGGGATGGCTACACCTTC; CDR3: CASSRWTGERDGYTF; D: TRBD1; length: 15; size: NA; J: TRBJ1-2; V: TRBV7-6
DNA: TGTGCCAGCAGCGTAGGATGGACAGCGAACACTGAAGCTTTCTTT; CDR3: CASSVGWTANTEAFF; D: NA; length: 15; size: few; J: TRBJ1-1; V: TRBV9
DNA: TGCGCCAGCAGCCACCGGACTAGCGGGGGGTCCTACGAGCAGTACTTC; CDR3: CASSHRTSGGSYEQYF; D: TRBD2; length: 16; size: NA; J: TRBJ2-7; V: TRBV4-1
DNA: TGTGCCAGCAGCGGCTTAGCGGGGGAGCAGTACTTC; CDR3: CASSGLAGEQYF; D: TRBD2; length: 12; size: NA; J: TRBJ2-7; V: TRBV9
DNA: TGTGCCAGCAGTTTCGGACAAGAGAACACTGAAGCTTTCTTT; CDR3: CASSFGQENTEAFF; D: NA; length: 14; size: NA; J: TRBJ1-1; V: TRBV27
DNA: TGTGCCAGCAGCTTTATTTCCGGTACCTACGAGCAGTACTTC; CDR3: CASSFISGTYEQYF; D: NA; length: 14; size: NA; J: TRBJ2-7; V: TRBV5-4
DNA: TGTGCCAGCAGCTTGGAAAGGGTCGCACAGGATGAAAAACTGTTTTTT; CDR3: CASSLERVAQDEKLFF; D: NA; length: 16; size: NA; J: TRBJ1-4; V: TRBV5-6
DNA: TGTGCCAGCAGCTTAGGGGGCGGAATGAAGCCCCAGCATTTT; CDR3: CASSLGGGMKPQHF; D: TRBD1; length: 14; size: NA; J: TRBJ1-5; V: TRBV5-6
DNA: TGTGCCAGCAGCCCAAGGGGTTCGGAGCAAGAGACCCAGTACTTC; CDR3: CASSPRGSEQETQYF; D: NA; length: 15; size: NA; J: TRBJ2-5; V: TRBV11-2
DNA: TGCGCCAGCAGTGATGGCCCGGGGAACATTCAGTACTTC; CDR3: CASSDGPGNIQYF; D: NA; length: 13; size: NA; J: TRBJ2-4; V: TRBV10-2
DNA: TGTGCCAGCAGTGGGACAGGGGAAGCTTTCTTT; CDR3: CASSGTGEAFF; D: TRBD1; length: 11; size: NA; J: TRBJ1-1; V: TRBV6-5
DNA: TGTGCCAGCAGCGTAGCTTCCGGTAGAGAGACCCAGTACTTC; CDR3: CASSVASGRETQYF; D: NA; length: 14; size: NA; J: TRBJ2-5; V: TRBV9
DNA: TGTGCCAGCAGTCCCACCCGGGACCACCTCAGGGGTGAGCAGTTCTTC; CDR3: CASSPTRDHLRGEQFF; D: NA; length: 16; size: few; J: TRBJ2-1; V: TRBV27
DNA: TGTGCCAGCAGTGACTCGCGCGGGGGGGCCGCAGATACGCAGTATTTT; CDR3: CASSDSRGGAADTQYF; D: TRBD2; length: 16; size: NA; J: TRBJ2-3; V: TRBV6-4
DNA: TGTGCCAGCAGTTCCACTCGAACCGACAATGAGCAGTTCTTC; CDR3: CASSSTRTDNEQFF; D: NA; length: 14; size: NA; J: TRBJ2-1; V: TRBV6-5
DNA: TGTGCCAGCAGTTTAGGTCCGGGGACCAACTATGGCTACACCTTC; CDR3: CASSLGPGTNYGYTF; D: NA; length: 15; size: NA; J: TRBJ1-2; V: TRBV27
DNA: TGTGCCAGCAGCTGGCCCTCCGGGACAGGGAGAACTAATGAAAAACTGTTTTTT; CDR3: CASSWPSGTGRTNEKLFF; D: TRBD1; length: 18; size: NA; J: TRBJ1-4; V: TRBV7-9
DNA: TGCGCCAGCAGCTCCTTAGGGGCGGCTTCCTACGAGCAGTACTTC; CDR3: CASSSLGAASYEQYF; D: NA; length: 15; size: NA; J: TRBJ2-7; V: TRBV4-1
DNA: TGTGCCAGCAGCCTAAGAGGGGACGGCGAGCAGTACTTC; CDR3: CASSLRGDGEQYF; D: NA; length: 13; size: NA; J: TRBJ2-7; V: TRBV5-5
DNA: TGTGCCAGCAGCTTCGGACAGCCTGAAGCTTTCTTT; CDR3: CASSFGQPEAFF; D: NA; length: 12; size: NA; J: TRBJ1-1; V: TRBV7-9
DNA: TGTGCCAGCAGCTCTTTCAGTGTGAACACTGAAGCTTTCTTT; CDR3: CASSSFSVNTEAFF; D: NA; length: 14; size: NA; J: TRBJ1-1; V: TRBV11-2
DNA: TGTGCCAGCAGTTTATTTGGGACAGTGAACACCGGGGAGCTGTTTTTT; CDR3: CASSLFGTVNTGELFF; D: TRBD1; length: 16; size: NA; J: TRBJ2-2; V: TRBV27
DNA: TGCGCCAGCAGTTGGGACAGGGGGATGTACGAGCAGTACTTC; CDR3: CASSWDRGMYEQYF; D: TRBD1; length: 14; size: NA; J: TRBJ2-7; V: TRBV5-1